The entry below describes one T cell receptor beta chain. Its specificity is not known. This sample stems from a study of CXCR3-negative and CXCR3-positive naive CD8 T cells. General study results and limits: Similar TRBV-TRBJ usage was seen in naive cells (both CXCR3-negative and CXCR3-positive), but memory cells differed. CXCR3-positive naive cells had TRB CDR3s that were more hydrophobic than CXCR3-negative naive cells had.

The CDR3 runs to 13 residues. Germline V gives CDR1 MGHDK, CDR2 SYGVNS. UMI-tagged TRB cDNA libraries were built via 5' RACE. Following a re-call of the 5' RACE reads, TCRdb has one entry per CDR3 protein and lacks DNA. This sample's table has approximately 6,200 distinct CDR3 sequences. This rearrangement joins TRBV25-1 to TRBJ2-1. Sequenced: naive CXCR3+ CD8+ T cells from blood. Described subset: CD45RO-CCR7+CD27+CD95- naive CD8+ T cells expressing CXCR3 (TNR3+). The sequence was collected from a human donor in good health. Some clones in this sample may be carry-over from other donors' samples. Here the CDR3 reads CASSAPGINEQFF.